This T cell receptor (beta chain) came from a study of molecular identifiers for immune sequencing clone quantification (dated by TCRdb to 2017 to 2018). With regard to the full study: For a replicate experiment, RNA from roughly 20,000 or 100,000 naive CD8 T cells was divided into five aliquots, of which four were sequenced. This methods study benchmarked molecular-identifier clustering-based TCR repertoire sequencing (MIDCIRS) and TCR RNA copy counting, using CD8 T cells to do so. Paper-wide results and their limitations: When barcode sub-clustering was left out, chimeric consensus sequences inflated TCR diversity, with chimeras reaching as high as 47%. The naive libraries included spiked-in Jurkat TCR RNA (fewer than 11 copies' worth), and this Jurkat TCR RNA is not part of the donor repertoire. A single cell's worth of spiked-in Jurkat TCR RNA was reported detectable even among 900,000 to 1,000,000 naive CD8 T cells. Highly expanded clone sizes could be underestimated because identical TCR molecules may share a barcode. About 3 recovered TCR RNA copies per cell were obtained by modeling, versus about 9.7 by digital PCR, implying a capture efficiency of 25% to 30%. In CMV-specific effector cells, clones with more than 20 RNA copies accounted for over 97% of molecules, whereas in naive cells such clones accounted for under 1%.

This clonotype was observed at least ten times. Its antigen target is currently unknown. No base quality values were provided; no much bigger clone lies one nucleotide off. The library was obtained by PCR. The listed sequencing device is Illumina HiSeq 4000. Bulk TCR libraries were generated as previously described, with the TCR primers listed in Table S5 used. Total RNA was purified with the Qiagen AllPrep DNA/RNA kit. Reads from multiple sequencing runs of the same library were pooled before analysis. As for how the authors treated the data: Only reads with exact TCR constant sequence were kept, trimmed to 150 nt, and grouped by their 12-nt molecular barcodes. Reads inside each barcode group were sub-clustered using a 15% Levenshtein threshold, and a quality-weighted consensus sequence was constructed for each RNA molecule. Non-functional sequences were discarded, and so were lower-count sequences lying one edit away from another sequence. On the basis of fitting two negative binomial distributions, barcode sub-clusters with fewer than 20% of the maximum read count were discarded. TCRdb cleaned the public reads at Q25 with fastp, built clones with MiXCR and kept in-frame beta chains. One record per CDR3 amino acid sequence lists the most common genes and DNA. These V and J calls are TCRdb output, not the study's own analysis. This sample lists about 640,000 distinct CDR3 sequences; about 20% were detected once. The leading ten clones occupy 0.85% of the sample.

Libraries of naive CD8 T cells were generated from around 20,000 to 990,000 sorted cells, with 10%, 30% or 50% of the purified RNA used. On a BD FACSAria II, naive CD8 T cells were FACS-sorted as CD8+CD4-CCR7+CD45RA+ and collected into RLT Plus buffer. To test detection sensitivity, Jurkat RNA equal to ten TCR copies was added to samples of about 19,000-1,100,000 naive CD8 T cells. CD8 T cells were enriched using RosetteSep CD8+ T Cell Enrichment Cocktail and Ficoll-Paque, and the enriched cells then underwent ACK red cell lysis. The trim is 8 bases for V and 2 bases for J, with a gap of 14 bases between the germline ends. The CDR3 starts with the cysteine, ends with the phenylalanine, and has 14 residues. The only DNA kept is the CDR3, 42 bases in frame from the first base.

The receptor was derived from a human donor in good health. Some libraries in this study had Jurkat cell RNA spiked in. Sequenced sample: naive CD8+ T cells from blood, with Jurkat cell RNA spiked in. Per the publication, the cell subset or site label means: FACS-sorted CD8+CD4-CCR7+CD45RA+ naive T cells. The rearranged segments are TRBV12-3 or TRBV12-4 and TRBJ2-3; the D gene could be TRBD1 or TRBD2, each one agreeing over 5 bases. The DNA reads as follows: TGTGCCAGCCTAGCTGGGGCTTCCACAGATACGCAGTATTTT. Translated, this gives CASLAGASTDTQYF.